These T cell receptor beta chains were read from a single sample in a study of OX40 agonist ivuxolimab in advanced cancers. Some clones are missing from TCRdb's copy, which holds only in-frame ones; the method was immunoSEQ multiplex PCR. This sample has nearly 20,000 clones, with approximately 87% found just once. Here the sequenced sample was CD4+ or CD8+ T cells sorted from blood, taken in a trial of the OX40 agonist ivuxolimab. Receptors originate from an adult with an advanced solid tumor such as melanoma, head and neck, liver or kidney cancer. CDR3s include the opening cysteine and the closing phenylalanine or tryptophan. The D gene is left open where the match is weak. Part of the rows lack a size; the others show once, few, many or a class for expanded clones.

>TRBJ2-1|-|-|TRBV21-1
TGTGCCAGCTCCCTCCGGGATCTAAACTACAATGAGCAGTTCTTC
CASSLRDLNYNEQFF
>TRBJ2-1|-|-|TRBV21-1
TGTGCCAGCAGCAAAGTAGCCTGTGAGACGTCCTACAATGAGCAGTTCTTC
CASSKVACETSYNEQFF
>TRBJ1-1|-|-|TRBV6-1
TGTGCCAGCAGTGAATCAAGGGCGAAGGGACCTAAAGCTTTCTTT
CASSESRAKGPKAFF
>TRBJ1-1|-|TRBD1|TRBV18
TGTGCCAGCTCACCGGACCTCACAGGGGGCACTGAAGCTTTCTTT
CASSPDLTGGTEAFF
>TRBJ2-3|-|-|TRBV5-1
TGCGCCAGCAGCTTAGACGGGGTCAGCACGGATACGCAGTATTTT
CASSLDGVSTDTQYF
>TRBJ2-5|-|TRBD1|TRBV5-1
TGCGCCAGCAGACGAACCCCGGGACAGGGCCAAGAGACCCAGTACTTC
CASRRTPGQGQETQYF
>TRBJ2-1|-|-|TRBV11-2
TGTGCCAGCAGCTTAGATTTACCCCCTAGCAATGAGCAGTTCTTC
CASSLDLPPSNEQFF
>TRBJ2-3|-|TRBD2|TRBV13
TGTGCCAGCAGCTTAGTAGGACTAGCGGGGAGCACAGATACGCAGTATTTT
CASSLVGLAGSTDTQYF
>TRBJ2-1|-|TRBD2|TRBV7-6
TGTGCCAGCAGCTGGGGACTAGGAAACAATGAGCAGTTCTTC
CASSWGLGNNEQFF
>TRBJ2-1|once|-|TRBV7-3
TGTGCCAGCAGCGCGGGGTCCCGGCTGGAGAATGAGCAGTTCTTC
CASSAGSRLENEQFF
>TRBJ1-5|-|-|TRBV18
TGTGCCAGCTCACCCTCCCAGGGTTTGAGCAATCAGCCCCAGCATTTT
CASSPSQGLSNQPQHF
>TRBJ1-1|-|-|TRBV6-6
TGTGCCAGCAGCCTAAGACTCAGGGGCACTGAAGCTTTCTTT
CASSLRLRGTEAFF
>TRBJ2-7|-|TRBD1|TRBV4-1
TGCGCCAGCAGCCAGGGACAGGGGACAACCTACGAGCAGTACTTC
CASSQGQGTTYEQYF
>TRBJ2-1|-|TRBD2|TRBV9
TGTGCCAGCAGCGTAGCGGCACTAGCGGGAGGGTCTTGGGAGCAGTTCTTC
CASSVAALAGGSWEQFF
>TRBJ2-3|-|TRBD2|TRBV9
TGTGCCAGCAGCGTAGGAGCGGGGGAGTCCTCGGGTACGCAGTATTTT
CASSVGAGESSGTQYF
>TRBJ2-1|-|TRBD2|TRBV19
TGTGCCAGTAGTGGAGCAAGGGCGGGAGGTGATGAGCAGTTCTTC
CASSGARAGGDEQFF
>TRBJ2-7|-|-|TRBV5-3
TGTGCCAAGGAACGGGACATATGGTACTTC
CAKERDIWYF
>TRBJ2-2|once|TRBD2|TRBV5-1
TGCGCCAGCAGCTTGGTCGGGACTAGCGGGATAGGGATCGGGGAGCTGTTTTTT
CASSLVGTSGIGIGELFF